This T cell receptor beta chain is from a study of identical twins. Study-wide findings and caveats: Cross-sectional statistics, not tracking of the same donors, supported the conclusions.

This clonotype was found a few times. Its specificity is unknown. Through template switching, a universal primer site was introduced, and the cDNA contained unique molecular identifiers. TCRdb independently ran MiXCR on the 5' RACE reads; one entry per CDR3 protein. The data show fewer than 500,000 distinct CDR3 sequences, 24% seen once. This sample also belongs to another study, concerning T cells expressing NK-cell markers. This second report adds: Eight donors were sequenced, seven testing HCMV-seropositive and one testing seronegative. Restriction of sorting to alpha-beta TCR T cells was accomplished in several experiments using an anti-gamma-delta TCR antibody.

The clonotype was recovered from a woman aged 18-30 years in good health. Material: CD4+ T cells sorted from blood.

The CDR3 is CASSSTSGGYNEQFF. For the CDR3, the DNA is TGTGCCAGCAGCTCCACTAGCGGGGGCTACAATGAGCAGTTCTTC. This sequence joins TRBV9 and TRBJ2-1; 11 bases are a match to TRBD2. With 4 bases clipped from V and 3 bases from J, the junction kept 3 bases outside the gene matches. CDR1 is SGDLS, CDR2 YYNGEE, per germline. The CDR3 totals 15 residues.